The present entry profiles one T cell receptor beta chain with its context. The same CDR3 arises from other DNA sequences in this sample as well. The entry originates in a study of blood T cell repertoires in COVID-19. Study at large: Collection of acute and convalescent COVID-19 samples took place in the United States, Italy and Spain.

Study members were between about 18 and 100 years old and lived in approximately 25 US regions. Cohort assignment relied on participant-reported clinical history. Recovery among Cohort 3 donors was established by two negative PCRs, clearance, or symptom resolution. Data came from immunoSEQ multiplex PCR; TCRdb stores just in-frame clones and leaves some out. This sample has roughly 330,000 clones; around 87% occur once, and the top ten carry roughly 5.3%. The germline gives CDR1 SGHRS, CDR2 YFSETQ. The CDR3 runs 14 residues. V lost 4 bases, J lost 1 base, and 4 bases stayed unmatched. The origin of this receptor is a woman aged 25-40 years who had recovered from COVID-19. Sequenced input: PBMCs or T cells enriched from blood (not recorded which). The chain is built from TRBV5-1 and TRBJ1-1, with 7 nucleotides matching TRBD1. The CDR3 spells CASSLRTGNTEAFF. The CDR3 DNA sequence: TGCGCCAGCAGCCTGCGGACAGGGAACACTGAAGCTTTCTTT.